This TCR beta chain came from a study of shared clonotypes between healthy human individuals. TCRdb's table, derived via immunoSEQ multiplex PCR, lists solely in-frame clones and lacks some. The sample shows about 2.2 million clones, over 85% of them seen only once. CDR1 and CDR2 from the germline V gene are LNHDA and SQIVND (reference sequence). V lost 7 bases, J lost 3 bases, and 13 bases lay in between. This CDR3 spans 14 amino acids. Naive CD8 cells were CD45RO-negative, positively selected for CCR7, excluding terminally differentiated effector memory CD45RA+ cells. The source material was naive CD8+ T cells from PBMCs. The clonotype originates from a man between 18 and 35 years old in good health. Some clones in this sample may be carry-over from other donors' samples. V is TRBV19 and J is TRBJ2-1, with D tentatively TRBD2 (5 bases). In DNA form, the CDR3 reads TGTGCCAGTACCCAACGGGGAGTCTACAATGAGCAGTTCTTC. Its protein product is CASTQRGVYNEQFF. The entire variable domain, with the rest obtained from reference TRBV19 and TRBJ2-1, is as follows: DGGITQSPKYLFRKEGQNVTLSCEQNLNHDAMYWYRQDPGQGLRLIYYSQIVNDFQKGDIAEGYSVSREKKESFPLTVTSAQKNPTAFYLCASTQRGVYNEQFFGPGTRLTVL.